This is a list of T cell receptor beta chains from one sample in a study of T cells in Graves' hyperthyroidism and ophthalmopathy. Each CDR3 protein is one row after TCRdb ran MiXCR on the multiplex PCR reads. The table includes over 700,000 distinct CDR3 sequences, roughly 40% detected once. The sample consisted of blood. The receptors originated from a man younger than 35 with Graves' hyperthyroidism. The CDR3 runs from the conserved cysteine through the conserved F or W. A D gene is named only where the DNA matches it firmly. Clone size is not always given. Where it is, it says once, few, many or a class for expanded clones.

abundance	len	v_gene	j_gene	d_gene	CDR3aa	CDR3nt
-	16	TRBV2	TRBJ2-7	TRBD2	CASSPYSGRGTYEQYF	TGTGCCAGCAGTCCGTATAGCGGGAGGGGGACCTACGAGCAGTACTTC
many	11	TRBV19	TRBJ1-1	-	CASNLNTEAFF	TGTGCCAGTAACCTTAACACTGAAGCTTTCTTT
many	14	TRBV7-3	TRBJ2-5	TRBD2	CASSLGLPRETQYF	TGTGCCAGCAGCTTGGGACTACCGAGGGAGACCCAGTACTTC
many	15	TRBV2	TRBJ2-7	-	CASSPMGAGNYEQYF	TGTGCCAGCAGTCCTATGGGTGCCGGGAACTACGAGCAGTACTTC
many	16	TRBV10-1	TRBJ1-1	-	CASSESGDLMNTEAFF	TGCGCCAGCAGTGAGTCTGGGGACCTAATGAACACTGAAGCTTTCTTT
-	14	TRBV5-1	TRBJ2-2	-	CASSLRPNTGELFF	TGCGCCAGCAGCTTGCGGCCTAACACCGGGGAGCTGTTTTTT
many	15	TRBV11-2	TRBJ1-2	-	CASSLARGANYGYTF	TGTGCCAGCAGCTTGGCGAGGGGAGCTAACTATGGCTACACCTTC
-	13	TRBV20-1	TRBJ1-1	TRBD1	CSAIRTGNTEAFF	TGCAGTGCTATTCGGACAGGGAACACTGAAGCTTTCTTT
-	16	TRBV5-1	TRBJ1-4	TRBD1	CASRIDPGQLYEKLFF	TGCGCCAGCAGAATCGACCCGGGACAGCTCTACGAAAAACTGTTTTTT
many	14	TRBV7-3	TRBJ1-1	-	CASSLTRENTEAFF	TGTGCCAGCAGCTTAACCCGAGAGAACACTGAAGCTTTCTTT
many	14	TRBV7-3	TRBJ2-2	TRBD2	CASSLAREAGELFF	TGTGCCAGCAGCTTAGCGCGGGAGGCCGGGGAGCTGTTTTTT
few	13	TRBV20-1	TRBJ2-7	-	CSARDPLAGEQYF	TGCAGTGCTAGGGATCCGCTGGCCGGCGAGCAGTACTTC
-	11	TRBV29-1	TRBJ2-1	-	CSVGRHNEQFF	TGCAGCGTTGGACGGCACAATGAGCAGTTCTTC
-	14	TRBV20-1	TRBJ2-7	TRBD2	CSALWGGGGYEQYF	TGCAGTGCCCTTTGGGGCGGGGGGGGCTACGAGCAGTACTTC
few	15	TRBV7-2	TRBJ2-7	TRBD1	CASSVYRGPTYEQYF	TGTGCCAGCAGCGTCTACAGGGGACCTACCTACGAGCAGTACTTC
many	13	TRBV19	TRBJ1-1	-	CASMNREVAEAFF	TGTGCCAGTATGAACAGGGAGGTGGCTGAAGCTTTCTTT
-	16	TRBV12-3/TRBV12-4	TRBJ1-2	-	CASSPQGPPVYYGYTF	TGTGCCAGCAGCCCTCAGGGTCCCCCCGTTTACTATGGCTACACCTTC
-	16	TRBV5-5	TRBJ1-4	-	CASSQADGATNEKLFF	TGTGCCAGCAGCCAAGCCGACGGTGCAACTAATGAAAAACTGTTTTTT
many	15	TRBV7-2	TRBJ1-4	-	CASSLRGGPNEKLFF	TGTGCCAGCAGCTTGCGGGGGGGGCCTAATGAAAAACTGTTTTTT
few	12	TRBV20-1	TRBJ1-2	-	CSALRQVEGYTF	TGCAGTGCGTTAAGACAGGTGGAAGGCTACACCTTC
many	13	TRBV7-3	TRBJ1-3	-	CASQDSSGNTIYF	TGTGCCAGCCAGGACAGCTCTGGAAACACCATATATTTT
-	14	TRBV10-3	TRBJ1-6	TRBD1	CAINTGGLRSPLHF	TGTGCCATCAATACAGGGGGGCTGAGATCACCCCTCCACTTT
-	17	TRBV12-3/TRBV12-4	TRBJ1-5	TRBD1	CASSRGDRGAGNQPQHF	TGTGCCAGCAGCCGTGGAGACAGGGGTGCAGGCAATCAGCCCCAGCATTTT
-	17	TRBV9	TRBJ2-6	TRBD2	CASSPRGGGSGANVLTF	TGTGCCAGCAGCCCACGGGGGGGCGGCTCTGGGGCCAACGTCCTGACTTTC
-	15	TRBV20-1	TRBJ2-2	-	CSAAHRDENTGELFF	TGCAGTGCTGCCCACCGGGACGAAAACACCGGGGAGCTGTTTTTT
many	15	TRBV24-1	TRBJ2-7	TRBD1	CATSVRDRGSYEQYF	TGTGCCACCAGTGTAAGGGACAGGGGCTCCTACGAGCAGTACTTC
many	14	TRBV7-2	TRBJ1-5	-	CASSIDRTNQPQHF	TGTGCCAGCAGCATTGACAGGACCAATCAGCCCCAGCATTTT
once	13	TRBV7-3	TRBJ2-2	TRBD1	CASSQGQGRELFF	TGTGCCAGCAGCCAGGGACAGGGAAGGGAGCTGTTTTTT
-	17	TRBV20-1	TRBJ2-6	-	CSARSGTGNSGANVLTF	TGCAGTGCTAGATCCGGGACGGGCAATTCTGGGGCCAACGTCCTGACTTTC
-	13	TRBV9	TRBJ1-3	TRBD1	CASSVDRLNTIYF	TGTGCCAGCAGCGTGGACAGGCTGAACACCATATATTTT